A single sample is the source of the 21 T cell receptor beta chains below, sequenced in a study of T cell responses to AZD1222 COVID-19 vaccine. Sequenced by immunoSEQ multiplex PCR; TCRdb stores in-frame clones only, minus some. The repertoire holds 80,000 to 95,000 clones, with about 87% as singletons. The material was peripheral blood, obtained on day 0 of AZD1222 vaccination. The receptors derive from an adult in good health.

The rearrangement joins TRBV6-6 to TRBJ1-3, with 8 nucleotides matching TRBD1. Germline CDR1 is MNHNY and CDR2 is SVGAGI (reference sequence). The trim removed 6 bases at V and 0 bases at J, leaving 4 bases unmatched. The CDR3 consists of 15 residues. Here the CDR3 reads CASRTGGFSGNTIYF. CDR3 bases: TGTGCCAGCAGAACAGGGGGATTCTCTGGAAACACCATATATTTT.

The chain combines TRBV19 with TRBJ1-5; no clear D. CDR1 and CDR2 from the germline V gene are LNHDA and SQIVND (reference sequence). Trimming pared 3 bases from V and 0 bases from J, leaving 9 bases between. This CDR3 comprises 15 residues. The chain's CDR3 is CASSISYYSNQPQHF. CDR3 bases: TGTGCCAGTAGTATTTCCTATTATAGCAATCAGCCCCAGCATTTT.

This clone was detected only a few times. The V gene is TRBV30, the J gene TRBJ1-5; unclear D gene. The germline CDR1 and CDR2 sequences are GTSNPN and SVGIG (reference sequence). The CDR3 covers 19 residues. V was pared by 2 bases and J by 3 bases, with 26 bases between. The CDR3 DNA reads as TGTGCCTGGAGTCAATCCTCGGTAGGATTGATGGTTAACAATCAGCCCCAGCATTTT. Amino acids: CAWSQSSVGLMVNNQPQHF. The full variable domain, its missing parts supplied by reference TRBV30 and TRBJ1-5, is SQTIHQWPATLVQPVGSPLSLECTVEGTSNPNLYWYRQAAGRGLQLLFYSVGIGQISSEVPQNLSASRPQDRQFILSSKKLLLSDSGFYLCAWSQSSVGLMVNNQPQHFGDGTRLSIL.

A remark on this clone: The CDR3 does not close with the conserved phenylalanine or tryptophan, likely indicating a read error. No DNA is shown, since the ends of the CDR3 on it are uncertain; the CDR3 is the one TCRdb lists. The chain joins TRBV3-1 (or the pseudogene TRBV3-2) to TRBJ2-7; the table names TRBD2, a call not compared with the DNA. Including both end residues, the CDR3 is 13 amino acids long. The germline V gene has CDR1 LGHDT and CDR2 YNNKEL (reference sequence). CDR3 sequence reads: CASSGSLAGGPVI.

In its sample, this clone was seen once. The chain has TRBV4-3 and TRBJ2-1, with D possibly matching TRBD2 (6 bases). In germline, CDR1 is LGHNA, CDR2 YSLEER. Trimming took 0 bases from V and 4 from J, leaving 13 bases between them. CDR3 size: 16 residues. The CDR3 reads CASSQDGAGTYNEQFF. The DNA for the CDR3 is TGCGCCAGCAGCCAAGATGGTGCGGGAACTTACAATGAGCAGTTCTTC.

The chain has TRBV19 and TRBJ1-2, with D possibly TRBD1 on 6 matching bases. With 5 bases removed from V and 5 bases from J, the gap between germline ends came to 18 bases. Germline loops: CDR1 LNHDA, CDR2 SQIVND (reference sequence). The CDR3 extends over 15 amino acids. DNA for the CDR3: TGTGCCAGTAGTCCCCCCCCGGGACAAATGTATGGCTACACCTTC. This gives the protein CASSPPPGQMYGYTF.

The DNA of the CDR3 is TGTGCCAGCAGTCTTAGCGGGCCCCGGATCGGGGAGCTGTTTTTT. Its translation is CASSLSGPRIGELFF. The V and J genes are TRBV6-5 and TRBJ2-2, with 7 positions matching TRBD2. From germline, CDR1 is MNHEY and CDR2 SVGAGI. The V and J ends lost 5 bases and 7 bases, in that order; junction bases with no gene match: 10. The CDR3 runs 15 residues.

V and J are TRBV19 and TRBJ1-2; 8 bases are shared with TRBD1. The CDR3 sequence is 15 residues long. V lost 1 base to trimming and J lost 5 bases; unmatched junction nucleotides: 6. Germline V gene data show CDR1 as LNHDA and CDR2 as SQIVND (reference sequence). The CDR3 is CASSIGDRTGYGYTF. DNA for the CDR3: TGTGCCAGTAGTATAGGGGACAGGACGGGGTATGGCTACACCTTC.

The chain employs TRBV6-6 and TRBJ1-6; D is ambiguous. The germline gives CDR1 MNHNY, CDR2 SVGAGI (reference sequence). CDR3 length: 12 amino acids. The germline V and J ends were trimmed by 10 bases and 10 bases, with 14 bases remaining between them. CDR3 sequence reads: CATHGSQSPLHF. Written as DNA, the CDR3 is TGTGCCACCCATGGATCCCAATCACCCCTCCACTTT.

This chain links TRBV3-1 (or the pseudogene TRBV3-2) with TRBJ1-1; D remains unclear. Germline V lookup: CDR1 LGHDT, CDR2 YNNKEL (reference sequence). The CDR3 contains 11 residues. The germline V and J ends were trimmed by 8 bases and 5 bases, with 9 bases remaining between them. CDR3 DNA: TGTGCCAGCGGTATGGGGACTGAAGCTTTCTTT. Translating it yields CASGMGTEAFF.

This chain uses TRBV2 with TRBJ2-1; D tentatively reads TRBD1 or TRBD2 (7 bases each). The CDR3 sequence is 14 residues long. The ends were cut back, 3 bases at V and 7 bases at J, with 13 bases in the middle. Looked up from germline, CDR1 is SNHLY and CDR2 is FYNNEI. CDR3 coding DNA: TGTGCCAGCAGTGACAGGGGGGGAGGGAATGAGCAGTTCTTC. This sequence encodes CASSDRGGGNEQFF.

This clone occurred once. The chain is built from TRBV27 and TRBJ1-5; no definite D call. Germline loops: CDR1 MNHEY, CDR2 SMNVEV (reference sequence). The CDR3 has 14 residues. Between the trimmed V and J ends, which lost 4 bases and 6 bases, there was a span of 13 bases. The CDR3 DNA reads as TGTGCCAGCAGTTCAAACAGAGAACCTCAGCCCCAGCATTTT. Translated: CASSSNREPQPQHF.

There are a few counts of this clone. The rearrangement joins TRBV27 to TRBJ1-2; possibly TRBD1 for D (5 bases). The germline V and J ends were trimmed by 2 bases and 3 bases, with 10 bases remaining between them. The CDR3 is 14 residues long. CDR1 and CDR2 (germline): MNHEY, SMNVEV (reference sequence). CDR3 nucleotide sequence: TGTGCCAGCAGTTTAAGCGGACACGACTATGGCTACACCTTC. Translated: CASSLSGHDYGYTF.

This chain connects TRBV18 to TRBJ1-1; 9 bases are shared with TRBD1. The germline V gene has CDR1 KGHSH and CDR2 LQKENI. This CDR3 spans 15 amino acids. The V and J ends lost 5 bases and 3 bases, in that order; junction bases with no gene match: 7. The CDR3, as DNA: TGTGCCAGCTCAGCTTGGACAGGGGAGGACACTGAAGCTTTCTTT. Encoded protein: CASSAWTGEDTEAFF.

Turning to this clone: The final CDR3 position lacks the conserved phenylalanine or tryptophan, pointing to a likely read error. Because the CDR3's place on the DNA is in doubt, the DNA is left out and the CDR3 is given as listed by TCRdb. The J gene is TRBJ1-2, the V gene TRBV28. The CDR3 region is 12 residues in length, termini included. CDR1 is MDHEN and CDR2 is SYDVKM in the germline V gene. CDR3 loop: CASSTLHGLGFV.

This chain connects TRBV20-1 to TRBJ1-1, with D unresolved. Germline V gene lookup returns CDR1 DFQATT and CDR2 SNEGSKA (reference sequence). The V and J ends lost 7 bases and 4 bases respectively, with 10 bases between them. The CDR3 is 11 amino acids. Here the CDR3 DNA reads TGCAGTGTCCGTCCCCTCACTGAAGCTTTCTTT. It yields the protein CSVRPLTEAFF.

The rearrangement links TRBV5-5 to TRBJ1-1, with D possibly matching TRBD1 (5 bases). Germline V lookup: CDR1 SGHKS, CDR2 YYEKEE (reference sequence). The CDR3 covers 19 residues. V lost 1 base to trimming and J lost 3 bases, with 25 bases between them. CDR3 sequence reads: CASSLSISRWGGKDTEAFF. The CDR3 DNA follows: TGTGCCAGCAGCTTGTCAATCTCCCGATGGGGGGGTAAGGACACTGAAGCTTTCTTT.

The gene calls are TRBV3-1 (or the pseudogene TRBV3-2) and TRBJ2-5; TRBD2 might be the D (6 bases). Looked up from germline, CDR1 is LGHDT and CDR2 is YNNKEL (reference sequence). This CDR3 comprises 15 residues. The ends were cut back, 1 base at V and 5 bases at J, with 14 bases in the middle. CDR3 protein: CASSQVRESPETQYF. In DNA, the CDR3 is TGTGCCAGCAGCCAAGTTCGGGAGTCACCGGAGACCCAGTACTTC.

The J gene is TRBJ1-3, the V gene TRBV9; D call uncertain. The ends were cut back, 0 bases at V and 0 bases at J, with 7 bases in the middle. This CDR3 contains 15 residues. Germline CDR1 is SGDLS and CDR2 is YYNGEE. The CDR3 sequence: CASSVAASSGNTIYF. As DNA, the CDR3 is TGTGCCAGCAGCGTAGCGGCAAGCTCTGGAAACACCATATATTTT.

The V and J genes are TRBV11-3 and TRBJ2-3; D possibly matches TRBD1 or TRBD2 (5 bases each). The CDR3 covers 16 residues. Trimming took 6 bases from V and 2 from J, leaving 18 bases between them. CDR1 SGHNT and CDR2 YENEEA come from the germline V gene. The CDR3 DNA is TGTGCCAGCAGTTGGGGCACGGGGTCCCACACAGATACGCAGTATTTT. Translated, it gives CASSWGTGSHTDTQYF.

The chain combines TRBV7-9 with TRBJ1-6; 8 bases are shared with TRBD1. CDR1 and CDR2 (germline): SEHNR, FQNEAQ (reference sequence). The V segment lost 5 bases and the J segment 7 bases; nucleotides outside the gene matches: 7. This CDR3 is 15 amino acids long. The CDR3 DNA reads TGTGCCAGCAGCCGGCCGGGACAGGCGAATTCACCCCTCCACTTT. Encoded protein: CASSRPGQANSPLHF.